This is a list of T cell receptor beta chains from one sample in a study of blood T cell repertoires in COVID-19. Using immunoSEQ multiplex PCR, the repertoire was profiled, and TCRdb retains in-frame clones only, with some absent. The sample includes around 400,000 clones, about 87% seen only once; the top ten take 10%. The sequenced sample consisted of peripheral blood. The source is a woman in her thirties with COVID-19, enrolled during active disease. The CDR3 runs from the conserved cysteine through the conserved F or W. Fields, in order: clone size, J gene, D gene, V gene, CDR3 DNA, CDR3 protein. D genes are given only for firm matches. Expanded clones are given a class, and other clones once, few, many or no size at all.

. TRBJ2-2 TRBD2 TRBV6-6 TGTGCCAGCAGTCCTTTAGGGCTAGCGGGAGATGAAGGGGAGCTGTTTTTT CASSPLGLAGDEGELFF
. TRBJ1-2 . TRBV6-5 TGTGCCAGCAGTTACTCGACGGAAGAACAGCCCTATGGCTACACCTTC CASSYSTEEQPYGYTF
. TRBJ1-2 . TRBV6-5 TGTGCCAGCAGTTCAGGGTCCTATGGCTACACCTTC CASSSGSYGYTF
few TRBJ1-5 . TRBV27 TGTGCCAGCAGTTTATCCCAACTTAGTCAGCCCCAGCATTTT CASSLSQLSQPQHF
. TRBJ1-1 . TRBV3-1/TRBV3-2 TGTGCCAGCAGCCCCCCGGGACTGACGAACACTGAAGCTTTCTTT CASSPPGLTNTEAFF
. TRBJ2-1 . TRBV2 TGTGCCAGCAGTGGGGACAATCGCTCCTACAATGAGCAGTTCTTC CASSGDNRSYNEQFF
. TRBJ2-2 . TRBV21-1 TGTGCCAGTGAGAAGACTAGCGGGACAACCGGGGAGCTGTTTTTT CASEKTSGTTGELFF
. TRBJ2-4 . TRBV15 TGTGCCACCAGCAGAGGGGGGGTAGCCAAAAACATTCAGTACTTC CATSRGGVAKNIQYF
. TRBJ2-3 TRBD2 TRBV4-1 TGCGCCAGCAGCCAAGATAGAGCGGGGCGCACAGATACGCAGTATTTT CASSQDRAGRTDTQYF
few TRBJ1-5 TRBD1 TRBV15 TGTGCCACCAGCAGGACAGGGAGGAATAGCAATCAGCCCCAGCATTTT CATSRTGRNSNQPQHF
. TRBJ2-2 TRBD1 TRBV2 TGTGCCAGCAGAGGGACAGGCACCACCGGGGAGCTGTTTTTT CASRGTGTTGELFF
once TRBJ1-5 TRBD1 TRBV15 TGTGCCACCAGCAGTCCAGGACAGGGTAGGAATCAGCCCCAGCATTTT CATSSPGQGRNQPQHF
. TRBJ2-4 . TRBV28 TGTGCCAGCAGTTTATTCGGGGAAAACATTCAGTACTTC CASSLFGENIQYF
. TRBJ1-5 . TRBV19 TGTGCCAGTAGTTGGGAGCCGATATCAAATCAGCCCCAGCATTTT CASSWEPISNQPQHF
. TRBJ2-1 TRBD2 TRBV25-1 TGTGCCAGCAGTGTCGGACTAGCGGCGTACAATGAGCAGTTCTTC CASSVGLAAYNEQFF
. TRBJ2-7 TRBD1 TRBV2 TGTGCCATCACTTCCCCGGGACAGTCCTACGAGCAGTACTTC CAITSPGQSYEQYF
once TRBJ1-2 . TRBV3-1/TRBV3-2 TGTGCCAGCAGCCAGCGGGGGTATGGCTACACCTTC CASSQRGYGYTF
. TRBJ2-1 TRBD2 TRBV6-2/TRBV6-3 TGTGCCAGCAGTTACCCTGGTAGCGGGAGGGCCGATGAGCAGTTCTTC CASSYPGSGRADEQFF
. TRBJ1-1 TRBD1 TRBV5-1 TGCGCCAGCAGCCCGGGGACAGGGGATATTATTGAAGCTTTCTTT CASSPGTGDIIEAFF
few TRBJ2-1 . TRBV7-3 TGTGCCAGCAGCTCAACTGTTCGGGGGACCTTGGATGAGCAGTTCTTC CASSSTVRGTLDEQFF
. TRBJ2-5 TRBD1 TRBV27 TGTGCCAGCAGTTTAATGGGACAGGGGTCCCGAGAGACCCAGTACTTC CASSLMGQGSRETQYF
. TRBJ2-3 . TRBV4-3 TGCGCCAGCAGCCAAGTTTGGGCCTTTAGCACAGATACGCAGTATTTT CASSQVWAFSTDTQYF
. TRBJ1-1 . TRBV15 TGTGCCACCAGCACAACAAGGAACACTGAAGCTTTCTTT CATSTTRNTEAFF
. TRBJ1-2 . TRBV9 TGTGCCAGCAGCGTAGGCGGATCCTATGGCTACACCTTC CASSVGGSYGYTF
. TRBJ2-7 TRBD1 TRBV5-4 TGTGCCAGCAGCTTGGTGGGGACAGGGCGGCACGAGCAGTACTTC CASSLVGTGRHEQYF
. TRBJ2-4 . TRBV28 TGTGCCAGCAGTTTTCGGGGGTTAAACATTCAGTACTTC CASSFRGLNIQYF
. TRBJ2-1 TRBD2 TRBV14 TGTGCCAGCAGCCAAATAGCGGGACTTGTTTACAATGAGCAGTTCTTC CASSQIAGLVYNEQFF
. TRBJ2-5 . TRBV7-2 TGTGCCAGCAGCCGTGACGGGAGCAAGACCCAGTACTTC CASSRDGSKTQYF
. TRBJ1-5 TRBD1 TRBV6-5 TGTGCCAGCAGCCACGGGACAGCGAGCAATCAGCCCCAGCATTTT CASSHGTASNQPQHF
. TRBJ2-7 TRBD2 TRBV30 TGTGCCTGGAACGTACTAGCGGGAGCCTACGAGCAGTACTTC CAWNVLAGAYEQYF
. TRBJ2-5 TRBD2 TRBV24-1 TGTGCCACCAGTGACTCGGGACTAGCGGGAGTACAGGAGACCCAGTACTTC CATSDSGLAGVQETQYF
. TRBJ2-5 . TRBV28 TGTGCCAGCAGTCCCATCGTGGCAGCGCTACAAGAGACCCAGTACTTC CASSPIVAALQETQYF
few TRBJ2-2 TRBD2 TRBV30 TGTGCCTGGAGTGAGGGACTAAAGAACACCGGGGAGCTGTTTTTT CAWSEGLKNTGELFF
. TRBJ2-3 TRBD1 TRBV6-2/TRBV6-3 TGTGCCAGCAGTCACCTCCTGGACAGGGCGCCCAATCAGCCCCAGTATTTT CASSHLLDRAPNQPQYF
. TRBJ2-7 . TRBV2 TGTGCCAGCAAGGCGGGCAGAGGTGGGTACGAGCAGTACTTC CASKAGRGGYEQYF
. TRBJ1-2 TRBD1 TRBV24-1 TGTGCCACCAGTGTCTCCCCGGGACAGAGTGGCTACACCTTC CATSVSPGQSGYTF
. TRBJ1-1 . TRBV9 TGTGCCAGCAGCGTCACAGGGATGGGTACTGAAGCTTTCTTT CASSVTGMGTEAFF
. TRBJ2-7 TRBD1 TRBV10-1 TGCGCCAGCAGTCGACAGGGTAGCTCCTACGAGCAGTACTTC CASSRQGSSYEQYF
. TRBJ2-2 TRBD2 TRBV5-6 TGTGCCAGCAGCTTGTTCCAGCGGGATTTGACCGGGGAGCTGTTTTTT CASSLFQRDLTGELFF
. TRBJ1-3 . TRBV19 TGTGCCAGTAGTATTACCAGACAGAACTCTGGAAACACCATATATTTT CASSITRQNSGNTIYF
. TRBJ2-7 . TRBV21-1 TGTGCCAGCAGCAAAGGGACAGGCAGCTCCTACGAGCAGTACTTC CASSKGTGSSYEQYF
. TRBJ2-5 . TRBV21-1 TGTGCCAGCAGCAAAGGTGCCAGCTGGCGGGAGGGCCCTCAGTACTTC CASSKGASWREGPQYF
. TRBJ2-3 . TRBV7-2 TGTGCCAGCAGCTCACTAGCTGGCACAGATACGCAGTATTTT CASSSLAGTDTQYF
. TRBJ2-1 . TRBV11-2 TGTGCCAGCAGCTTACGGACTACAGGTGAGCAGTTCTTC CASSLRTTGEQFF
. TRBJ2-3 . TRBV7-2 TGTGCCAGCAGGGAGCTTGGAGGGGGCGATGGGGATACGCAGTATTTT CASRELGGGDGDTQYF
. TRBJ2-7 . TRBV9 TGTGCCAGCAGCGTACAGCAGGGGCCGTCCTACGAGCAGTACTTC CASSVQQGPSYEQYF
. TRBJ2-5 TRBD2 TRBV9 TGTGCCAGTTCCAGCGGGAGGCAAGAGACCCAGTACTTC CASSSGRQETQYF
. TRBJ2-2 . TRBV4-3 TGCGCCAGCAGCCAAAAAATACAACTAGGAAACACCGGGGAGCTGTTTTTT CASSQKIQLGNTGELFF
once TRBJ2-7 . TRBV7-9 TGTGCCAGCAGCCGTAGCGGCCCCGAGCAGTACTTC CASSRSGPEQYF
. TRBJ1-3 . TRBV6-5 TGTGCCAGCAGTCTAGAGGTCTACGGAAACACCATATATTTT CASSLEVYGNTIYF
. TRBJ2-7 . TRBV28 TGTGCCAGCAGTTGGGCAGGGACCTACGAGCAGTACTTC CASSWAGTYEQYF
once TRBJ2-1 . TRBV3-1/TRBV3-2 TGTGCCAGCAGCCCCTTCGTCGGGGGAGGCAATGAGCAGTTCTTC CASSPFVGGGNEQFF
. TRBJ1-2 TRBD1 TRBV5-6 TGTGCCAGCAGCCGACGACAGGGGACGGCTTTTGGCTACACCTTC CASSRRQGTAFGYTF
. TRBJ2-2 . TRBV28 TGTGCCAGCAGTTTTGGGCAGAACACCGGGGAGCTGTTTTTT CASSFGQNTGELFF
. TRBJ2-1 TRBD2 TRBV5-4 TGTGCCAGCGAAAGCGGGAGTAACAATGAGCAGTTCTTC CASESGSNNEQFF
. TRBJ1-1 . TRBV5-1 TGCGCCAGCAGCTCCCGGGCGGGTGGGACTGAAGCTTTCTTT CASSSRAGGTEAFF
. TRBJ2-7 . TRBV27 TGTGCCAGCAGTTTCGGAGATCCCTACGAGCAGTACTTC CASSFGDPYEQYF